One and the same sample provided the 7 T cell receptor beta chains below, sequenced in a study of regulatory T cells in long-lasting Graves disease. Time point defined: persistent/refractory GD, antithyroid drugs over 5 years with positive TRAb. From PBMCs, RNA was extracted and then used to make the TCR library. CDR3-region Arm-PCR and iRepertoire HTBI primers produced the TCR beta libraries. TCRdb fed the multiplex PCR reads into MiXCR, producing one record per CDR3 protein. The sample lists roughly 700,000 distinct CDR3 sequences, about 30% occurring once. The sample was peripheral blood mononuclear cells (PBMCs), taken when the disease was refractory, from a patient treated with antithyroid drugs. The receptor set was obtained from a female donor with Graves disease.

This CDR3 reads CASTPGTGGFSNEKLFF. As DNA, the CDR3 is TGTGCCAGTACTCCCGGGACAGGGGGCTTCAGTAATGAAAAACTGTTTTTT. J is TRBJ1-4 and V is TRBV19; the match to TRBD1 covers 12 bases. There are 17 residues in the CDR3. Trimming at V came to 7 bases and at J to 4 bases, leaving 10 bases not matched to a gene. Looked up from germline, CDR1 is LNHDA and CDR2 is SQIVND (reference sequence). Combining the CDR3 with reference TRBV19 and TRBJ1-4 gives the whole variable domain DGGITQSPKYLFRKEGQNVTLSCEQNLNHDAMYWYRQDPGQGLRLIYYSQIVNDFQKGDIAEGYSVSREKKESFPLTVTSAQKNPTAFYLCASTPGTGGFSNEKLFFGSGTQLSVL.

The chain joins TRBV28 to TRBJ2-1; 10 bases are a match to TRBD2. V lost 5 bases and J lost 4; bases outside the gene matches: 11. Germline CDR1 is MDHEN and CDR2 is SYDVKM. The CDR3 contains 17 residues. The DNA of the CDR3 is TGTGCCAGCAGTCAGCGGGGGGGGCAGGCACCGTACAATGAGCAGTTCTTC. Amino acids: CASSQRGGQAPYNEQFF.

The J gene is TRBJ1-1, the V gene TRBV7-9; possible D gene TRBD1, 6 bases. This CDR3 has 17 amino acids. The germline gives CDR1 SEHNR, CDR2 FQNEAQ (reference sequence). V lost 6 bases to trimming and J lost 4 bases, with 24 bases between them. CDR3: CASSRGLFGGEGTEAFF. CDR3 sequence (DNA): TGTGCCAGCAGTCGAGGTCTCTTCGGGGGCGAGGGCACTGAAGCTTTCTTT.

This clonotype was found a few times. The chain couples TRBV5-1 to TRBJ1-2; D is possibly TRBD1 (6 bases). CDR3 length: 14 residues. Trimming shortened V by 7 bases and J by 3 bases, and 16 bases separated the two germline ends. From germline, CDR1 is SGHRS and CDR2 YFSETQ. The CDR3: CASRRERGDYGYTF. Here the CDR3 DNA reads TGCGCCAGCCGACGCGAGAGGGGGGACTATGGCTACACCTTC. Full variable domain (rest looked up from reference TRBV5-1 and TRBJ1-2): KAGVTQTPRYLIKTRGQQVTLSCSPISGHRSVSWYQQTPGQGLQFLFEYFSETQRNKGNFPGRFSGRQFSNSRSEMNVSTLELGDSALYLCASRRERGDYGYTFGSGTRLTVV.

This clonotype was seen repeatedly, ten times or more. The chain carries TRBV28 and TRBJ1-2; a weak D match, TRBD1 (6 bases). Trimming pared 10 bases from V and 4 bases from J, leaving 16 bases between. In germline, CDR1 is MDHEN, CDR2 SYDVKM. The CDR3 covers 13 residues. CDR3 nucleotides: TGTGCCACCCCCCGGGGGGGCGGCTATGGCTACACCTTC. Its translation is CATPRGGGYGYTF.

The chain joins TRBV9 to TRBJ2-3; D is perhaps TRBD2 (6 bases). This CDR3 has 13 residues. The germline CDR1 and CDR2 sequences are SGDLS and YYNGEE. The V and J ends lost 3 bases and 6 bases respectively, with 11 bases between them. CDR3 coding DNA: TGTGCCAGCAGCGGAGGGACTTTTGATACGCAGTATTTT. It yields the protein CASSGGTFDTQYF.

This chain links TRBV5-1 with TRBJ2-7; weak D call: TRBD2 (7 bases). Germline V gene data show CDR1 as SGHRS and CDR2 as YFSETQ. The CDR3 is 14 residues long. V was pared by 4 bases and J by 4 bases, with 15 bases between. The CDR3 nucleotides read TGCGCCAGCAGCGCTGGGGGGGGGCCTTACGAGCAGTACTTC. Translated, it gives CASSAGGGPYEQYF.